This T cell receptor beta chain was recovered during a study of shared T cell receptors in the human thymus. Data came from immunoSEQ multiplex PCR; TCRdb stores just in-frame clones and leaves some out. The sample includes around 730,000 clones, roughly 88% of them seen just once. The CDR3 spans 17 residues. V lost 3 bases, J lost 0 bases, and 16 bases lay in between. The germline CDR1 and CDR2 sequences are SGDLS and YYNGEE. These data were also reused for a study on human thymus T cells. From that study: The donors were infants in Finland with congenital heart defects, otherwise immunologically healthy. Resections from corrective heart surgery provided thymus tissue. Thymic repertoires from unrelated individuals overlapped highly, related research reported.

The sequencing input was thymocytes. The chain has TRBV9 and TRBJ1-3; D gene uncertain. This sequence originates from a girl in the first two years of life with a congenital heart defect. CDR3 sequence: CASSAPPRGNSGNTIYF. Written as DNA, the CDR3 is TGTGCCAGCAGCGCCCCTCCCCGAGGAAACTCTGGAAACACCATATATTTT.